This TCR beta chain was observed in a study of T cells after yellow fever vaccination. 5'RACE template switching added a universal primer site and UMIs to TCR cDNA. TCRdb re-derived calls from the 5' RACE reads in MiXCR, one entry per CDR3 protein. Of hundreds of thousands of distinct CDR3 sequences detected, roughly 11% appear once; the ten largest clones hold around 20%. The CDR3 covers 15 residues. Germline assignment: CDR1 SGHRS and CDR2 YFSETQ. With 0 bases removed from V and 5 bases from J, the gap between germline ends came to 15 bases. This clonotype was seen a handful of times. The TCR comes from a man younger than 30 who received the YFV17D yellow fever vaccine. The sample consisted of PBMCs, taken on the day of the first yellow fever vaccination. The chain couples TRBV5-1 to TRBJ2-7, with a possible D match to TRBD2 (5 bases). CDR3 nucleotide sequence: TGCGCCAGCAGCTTGGGGCGGGTCTCTATGGACGAGCAGTACTTC. Translation: CASSLGRVSMDEQYF.